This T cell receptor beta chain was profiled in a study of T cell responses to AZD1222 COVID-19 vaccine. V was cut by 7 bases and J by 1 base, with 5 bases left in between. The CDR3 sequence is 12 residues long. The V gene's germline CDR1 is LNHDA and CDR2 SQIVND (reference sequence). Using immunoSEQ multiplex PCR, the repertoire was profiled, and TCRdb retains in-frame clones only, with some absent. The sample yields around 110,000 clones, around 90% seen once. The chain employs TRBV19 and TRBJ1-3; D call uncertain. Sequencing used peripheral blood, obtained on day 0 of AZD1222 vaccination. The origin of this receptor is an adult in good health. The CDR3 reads CASTMSGNTIYF. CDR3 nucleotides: TGTGCCAGTACAATGTCTGGAAACACCATATATTTT.